The rows below give T cell receptor beta chains drawn from one sample of a study of T cell repertoires in cytomegalovirus infection. TCRdb independently ran MiXCR on the reads; one entry per CDR3 protein. Among more than 300,000 distinct CDR3 sequences, nearly 35% were seen once, and the ten largest hold roughly 13%. Which antigens these TCRs recognize remains unknown. The source material was cultured PBMCs, sampled from culture after CMV antigen stimulation. Receptors were obtained from a human donor in good health (CMV status not recorded). Some clones in this sample may be carry-over from other donors' samples. Each CDR3 is given with its conserved first and last residue. A D gene is named only where the DNA matches it firmly. Not every row has a clone size; where given, it reads once, few, many or a size class.

size: once
J: TRBJ2-7
D: TRBD2
length: 18
V: TRBV4-2
CDR3: CASSQVLAGSRISYEQYF
DNA: TGTGCCAGCAGCCAAGTCTTAGCGGGGTCTCGAATCTCCTACGAGCAGTACTTC

size: .
J: TRBJ1-3
D: .
length: 16
V: TRBV12-3/TRBV12-4
CDR3: CASILGYGLSGNTIYF
DNA: TGTGCCAGCATCCTCGGTTACGGTCTCTCTGGAAACACCATATATTTT

size: .
J: TRBJ2-7
D: TRBD1
length: 15
V: TRBV5-1
CDR3: CASSLAGQGLDEQYF
DNA: TGCGCCAGCAGCTTGGCGGGACAGGGTCTCGACGAGCAGTACTTC

size: few
J: TRBJ2-7
D: TRBD2
length: 15
V: TRBV7-2
CDR3: CASSLVLAGSYEQYF
DNA: TGTGCCAGCAGCTTAGTCCTAGCGGGATCGTACGAGCAGTACTTC

size: .
J: TRBJ1-3
D: .
length: 13
V: TRBV20-1
CDR3: CSALSDRRNTIYF
DNA: TGCAGTGCTCTATCCGACAGGAGAAACACCATATATTTT

size: few
J: TRBJ2-3
D: .
length: 15
V: TRBV4-1
CDR3: CASSRLQDNTDTQYF
DNA: TGCGCCAGCAGCAGGCTCCAGGATAACACAGATACGCAGTATTTT

size: .
J: TRBJ1-1
D: .
length: 15
V: TRBV2
CDR3: CASSRNPGENTEAFF
DNA: TGTGCCAGCAGCCGAAATCCAGGGGAGAACACTGAAGCTTTCTTT

size: .
J: TRBJ1-5
D: .
length: 15
V: TRBV6-5
CDR3: CASSFSRDPYQPQHF
DNA: TGTGCCAGCAGTTTTTCCCGGGACCCCTATCAGCCCCAGCATTTT

size: .
J: TRBJ2-1
D: .
length: 12
V: TRBV7-2
CDR3: CASASSYNEQFF
DNA: TGTGCCAGCGCCAGCTCCTACAATGAGCAGTTCTTC

size: few
J: TRBJ1-1
D: .
length: 11
V: TRBV12-3/TRBV12-4
CDR3: CASSSGPEAFF
DNA: TGTGCCAGCAGTTCTGGGCCTGAAGCTTTCTTT

size: many
J: TRBJ2-1
D: TRBD2
length: 15
V: TRBV7-6
CDR3: CASSPRLAGTGEQFF
DNA: TGTGCCAGCAGCCCCCGACTAGCGGGAACTGGTGAGCAGTTCTTC

size: few
J: TRBJ2-4
D: .
length: 18
V: TRBV29-1
CDR3: CSVAKRRGPSYDKNIQYF
DNA: TGCAGCGTTGCGAAGCGTCGAGGGCCCTCGTACGACAAAAACATTCAGTACTTC

size: .
J: TRBJ2-1
D: TRBD2
length: 18
V: TRBV20-1
CDR3: CSATTLGSGISSYNEQFF
DNA: TGCAGTGCTACCACTTTAGGGAGCGGGATTTCCTCCTACAATGAGCAGTTCTTC

size: few
J: TRBJ2-1
D: .
length: 16
V: TRBV7-2
CDR3: CASSSIWAPGYNEQFF
DNA: TGTGCCAGCAGCTCCATTTGGGCCCCCGGCTACAATGAGCAGTTCTTC

size: few
J: TRBJ1-5
D: TRBD1
length: 14
V: TRBV20-1
CDR3: CSARDRGANQPQHF
DNA: TGCAGTGCTCGTGACAGGGGGGCCAATCAGCCCCAGCATTTT

size: many
J: TRBJ2-1
D: TRBD2
length: 18
V: TRBV7-8
CDR3: CASSLRTSGGGTYNEQFF
DNA: TGTGCCAGCAGCTTGCGCACTAGCGGGGGCGGAACCTACAATGAGCAGTTCTTC

size: .
J: TRBJ2-5
D: .
length: 13
V: TRBV6-2/TRBV6-3
CDR3: CASANGPIGTQYF
DNA: TGTGCCAGCGCAAACGGCCCGATCGGGACCCAGTACTTC

size: few
J: TRBJ1-1
D: .
length: 13
V: TRBV25-1
CDR3: CASSEGTYTEAFF
DNA: TGTGCCAGCAGTGAAGGGACTTACACTGAAGCTTTCTTT

size: .
J: TRBJ1-5
D: .
length: 15
V: TRBV11-2
CDR3: CASSSWGGSNQPQHF
DNA: TGTGCCAGCAGCTCCTGGGGGGGAAGCAATCAGCCCCAGCATTTT

size: .
J: TRBJ2-7
D: .
length: 12
V: TRBV28
CDR3: CASSFPIAEQYF
DNA: TGTGCCAGCAGTTTTCCCATAGCGGAGCAGTACTTC

size: many
J: TRBJ2-3
D: .
length: 12
V: TRBV6-2/TRBV6-3
CDR3: CASSYSKDTQYF
DNA: TGTGCCAGCAGTTACTCGAAAGATACGCAGTATTTT

size: .
J: TRBJ1-1
D: .
length: 13
V: TRBV24-1
CDR3: CAVRDTMNTEAFF
DNA: TGTGCCGTAAGGGACACCATGAACACTGAAGCTTTCTTT

size: few
J: TRBJ2-3
D: .
length: 15
V: TRBV7-2
CDR3: CASSLGSTNTDTQYF
DNA: TGTGCCAGCAGCTTAGGTAGCACGAACACAGATACGCAGTATTTT

size: .
J: TRBJ1-1
D: .
length: 13
V: TRBV4-2
CDR3: CASSHDGNTEAFF
DNA: TGTGCCAGCAGCCATGACGGGAACACTGAAGCTTTCTTT

size: .
J: TRBJ2-5
D: .
length: 13
V: TRBV7-2
CDR3: CASSGTGTLDQYF
DNA: TGTGCCAGCAGCGGTACCGGGACCCTTGACCAGTACTTC

size: .
J: TRBJ2-7
D: TRBD2
length: 17
V: TRBV7-2
CDR3: CASSLEPGLAGTLGQYF
DNA: TGTGCCAGCAGCTTAGAACCGGGACTAGCGGGTACCCTTGGGCAGTACTTC

size: .
J: TRBJ2-3
D: TRBD2
length: 16
V: TRBV5-1
CDR3: CASSFSGTSSTDTQYF
DNA: TGCGCCAGCAGCTTTAGCGGGACATCTAGCACAGATACGCAGTATTTT

size: .
J: TRBJ2-3
D: .
length: 13
V: TRBV20-1
CDR3: CSACRSVADTQYF
DNA: TGCAGTGCCTGCCGCTCGGTGGCAGATACGCAGTATTTT

size: .
J: TRBJ1-4
D: TRBD1
length: 16
V: TRBV2
CDR3: CASRSRTGALNEKLFF
DNA: TGTGCCAGCAGGTCCCGAACAGGGGCCCTTAATGAAAAACTGTTTTTT

size: .
J: TRBJ2-2
D: TRBD2
length: 16
V: TRBV19
CDR3: CASRTLSGRNTGELFF
DNA: TGTGCCAGTAGAACCCTGAGCGGGAGGAACACCGGGGAGCTGTTTTTT

size: .
J: TRBJ1-2
D: TRBD1
length: 18
V: TRBV7-4
CDR3: CASSSRGPHSGCLYGYTF
DNA: TGTGCCAGCAGCTCGAGGGGGCCCCATTCCGGGTGCCTCTATGGCTACACCTTC

size: .
J: TRBJ1-5
D: TRBD1
length: 17
V: TRBV24-1
CDR3: CATSTGQGGWSNQPQHF
DNA: TGTGCCACCAGTACCGGGCAGGGGGGATGGAGCAATCAGCCCCAGCATTTT